Listed below are T cell receptor beta chains from one sample, sequenced in a study of regulatory T cells in long-lasting Graves disease. From the multiplex PCR reads, TCRdb called clonotypes with MiXCR, one entry per CDR3 protein. The repertoire holds around 500,000 distinct CDR3 sequences, with roughly 14% as singletons. The same sample was also used in a study of T cells in Graves' hyperthyroidism and ophthalmopathy.

The sample here was peripheral blood mononuclear cells (PBMCs), taken at new diagnosis, from a patient treated with antithyroid drugs. The receptors originated from a man aged 25 to 40 with Graves disease. CDR3s include the opening cysteine and the closing phenylalanine or tryptophan. Fields, in order: CDR3 protein, V gene, J gene.

CDR3 protein: CASRRARGADTQYF; V gene: TRBV7-2; J gene: TRBJ2-3
CDR3 protein: CATSQSGRGYNEQFF; V gene: TRBV15; J gene: TRBJ2-1
CDR3 protein: CASSQGGGPKGEQYF; V gene: TRBV4-1; J gene: TRBJ2-7
CDR3 protein: CASSPRTGLTPLHF; V gene: TRBV2; J gene: TRBJ1-6
CDR3 protein: CASSGLAWKETQYF; V gene: TRBV12-3/TRBV12-4; J gene: NA
CDR3 protein: CATSVLTGELFF; V gene: TRBV24-1; J gene: TRBJ2-2
CDR3 protein: CSATRGLYQETQYF; V gene: TRBV20-1; J gene: TRBJ2-5
CDR3 protein: CASGRGTTNEKLFF; V gene: TRBV5-1; J gene: TRBJ1-4
CDR3 protein: CASSQDRVSRTDTQYF; V gene: TRBV14; J gene: TRBJ2-3
CDR3 protein: CASGTSGFRETQYF; V gene: TRBV12-3/TRBV12-4; J gene: TRBJ2-5
CDR3 protein: CASLGQQNTRELFF; V gene: TRBV6-1; J gene: TRBJ2-2
CDR3 protein: CASSSGEDSPLFYGYTF; V gene: TRBV27; J gene: TRBJ1-2
CDR3 protein: CSARVATGELFF; V gene: TRBV20-1; J gene: TRBJ2-2
CDR3 protein: CASSFNRRPENIQYF; V gene: TRBV6-2/TRBV6-3; J gene: TRBJ2-4
CDR3 protein: CASSLDIREQFF; V gene: TRBV7-2; J gene: TRBJ2-1
CDR3 protein: CASNELGRYEQFF; V gene: TRBV6-1; J gene: TRBJ2-1
CDR3 protein: CASSSGQGVDGYTF; V gene: TRBV5-1; J gene: TRBJ1-2
CDR3 protein: CASSLAGVDTGNTIYF; V gene: TRBV7-2; J gene: TRBJ1-3
CDR3 protein: CSALRPLAGHNEQFF; V gene: TRBV20-1; J gene: TRBJ2-1
CDR3 protein: CASKGGNEQFF; V gene: TRBV12-3/TRBV12-4; J gene: TRBJ2-1
CDR3 protein: CASRGSGPNEQFF; V gene: TRBV19; J gene: TRBJ2-1
CDR3 protein: CASSPVYARRDRAWGEQFF; V gene: TRBV11-2; J gene: TRBJ2-1
CDR3 protein: CASSMAEQGKLARDTGELFF; V gene: TRBV19; J gene: TRBJ2-2
CDR3 protein: CASSLRQGLAGENEQFF; V gene: TRBV11-1; J gene: TRBJ2-1
CDR3 protein: CASSSDGLRGEKLFF; V gene: TRBV6-9; J gene: TRBJ1-4